This TCR beta chain came from a study of CD8 T cells in Susac syndrome. Negative isolation yielded CD4+ and CD8+ T cells, and FACS enriched TEMRA cells. Reverse transcription used about 0.45 to 1 ug RNA and random hexamers. The authors amplified TCR beta CDR3 across 54 Vbeta and 13 Jbeta using immunoSEQ multiplex PCR. TCRdb reprocessed the immunoSEQ multiplex PCR reads via MiXCR and lists one record per CDR3 protein. The sample holds approximately 200,000 distinct CDR3 sequences, around 95% seen once. Germline trimming cut 7 bases from V and 0 bases from J; bases unmatched to any gene: 6. The CDR3 length is 14 residues. Germline lookup yields CDR1 SQVTM and CDR2 ANQGSEA.

The TCR originated in a human donor with multiple sclerosis. Sequenced sample: CD4+ T cells from PBMCs. The chain employs TRBV29-1 and TRBJ1-1; 9 nucleotides line up with TRBD1. The CDR3 region has the DNA TGCAGCGCTCCGGGACAGGGCATGAACACTGAAGCTTTCTTT. It translates to CSAPGQGMNTEAFF. Supplemented by reference TRBV29-1 and TRBJ1-1, the full variable domain reads SAVISQKPSRDICQRGTSLTIQCQVDSQVTMMFWYRQQPGQSLTLIATANQGSEATYESGFVIDKFPISRPNLTFSTLTVSNMSPEDSSIYLCSAPGQGMNTEAFFGQGTRLTVV.